This TCR beta chain was sequenced in a study of blood T cell repertoires in COVID-19. Study overall: The origin of the acute and convalescent COVID-19 samples was the United States, Italy and Spain.

This table comes from immunoSEQ multiplex PCR, and its TCRdb copy is limited to in-frame clones, with some not included. The sample records 200,000 to 250,000 clones, about 80% being singletons. Germline CDR1 SGHRS, CDR2 YFSETQ. The CDR3 spans 14 residues. V was trimmed by 1 base and J by 4 bases, leaving 11 bases between them. This receptor was taken from a woman aged 35 to 49 who had been exposed to COVID-19. V gene TRBV5-1 combines with J gene TRBJ1-2; D call uncertain. The material sequenced was PBMCs or T cells enriched from blood (not recorded which). CDR3 coding DNA: TGCGCCAGCAGCTTGACAGATCCTTTCTATGGCTACACCTTC. Its translation is CASSLTDPFYGYTF.